These 27 T cell receptor beta chains originate from one sample sequenced in a study of blood T cells in healthy people across ages. Then a second PCR, running roughly 7 to 11 cycles, was carried out with a sample-barcoded 5' primer and a J-beta primer mix. From the 5' RACE reads, TCRdb called clonotypes with MiXCR, one entry per CDR3 protein. The sample shows roughly 1,300,000 distinct CDR3 sequences, 55% to 75% of them seen only once. Source material: blood. The receptor source for this set is a young man in good health.

J is TRBJ2-1 and V is TRBV20-1, with 8 nucleotides matching TRBD2. The J segment lost 2 bases and the V segment lost 4 bases, leaving 1 base of the junction unmatched. The CDR3 sequence is 13 residues long. CDR1 is DFQATT, CDR2 SNEGSKA, per germline (reference sequence). CDR3 region: CSAMGLAYNEQFF. The DNA of the CDR3 is TGCAGTGCTATGGGACTAGCCTACAATGAGCAGTTCTTC.

The CDR3, as DNA: TGTGCCAGCAGCACCCTAAACGGGGAGCTGTTTTTT. It translates to CASSTLNGELFF. The chain uses TRBV9 and TRBJ2-2; the D is unclear. This CDR3 is built from 12 residues. V was trimmed by 4 bases and J by 7 bases, leaving 8 bases between them. Germline assignment: CDR1 SGDLS and CDR2 YYNGEE. Filled out from reference TRBV9 and TRBJ2-2, the complete variable domain reads DSGVTQTPKHLITATGQRVTLRCSPRSGDLSVYWYQQSLDQGLQFLIQYYNGEERAKGNILERFSAQQFPDLHSELNLSSLELGDSALYFCASSTLNGELFFGEGSRLTVL.

The chain combines TRBV27 with TRBJ2-3; possible D gene TRBD1, 5 bases. Deletions cut 4 bases from V and 3 bases from J, with 17 bases between. This CDR3 is 16 amino acids long. The germline V gene has CDR1 MNHEY and CDR2 SMNVEV (reference sequence). CDR3 bases: TGTGCCAGCAGTTCTCTCCAGGGCTACCTGACAGATACGCAGTATTTT. It yields the protein CASSSLQGYLTDTQYF.

The chain recombines TRBV7-8 with TRBJ2-1; a weak D match, TRBD2 (6 bases). The CDR3 totals 15 residues. Trimming left V 3 bases short and J 4 bases short, with 13 bases between. In germline, CDR1 is SGHVS, CDR2 FQNEAQ. The CDR3 region is CASSFDTGLYNEQFF. The CDR3, as DNA: TGTGCCAGCAGCTTTGATACAGGACTATACAATGAGCAGTTCTTC.

The V and J genes are TRBV27 and TRBJ2-1; maybe TRBD2 (5 bases). This CDR3 has 16 residues. V lost 4 bases and J 1 base, leaving 14 bases between the germline ends. Germline lookup yields CDR1 MNHEY and CDR2 SMNVEV (reference sequence). This chain's CDR3 is CASSSQTPGSYNEQFF. CDR3 in DNA: TGTGCCAGCAGTTCGCAGACCCCGGGGTCCTACAATGAGCAGTTCTTC.

V is TRBV7-2 and J is TRBJ2-5; 7 bases fit TRBD1. Trimming removed 5 bases from V and 1 base from J; junction bases left unmatched: 7. CDR3 length: 15 amino acids. Per the germline V gene, CDR1 is SGHTA and CDR2 is FQGNSA. The DNA for the CDR3 is TGTGCCAGCAGCCAATACGGGACAGTCCAAGAGACCCAGTACTTC. As protein: CASSQYGTVQETQYF.

The genes are TRBV20-1 and TRBJ1-2, with D maybe TRBD1 (6 bases). CDR1 DFQATT and CDR2 SNEGSKA come from the germline V gene (reference sequence). Trimming cost V 5 bases and J 4 bases, with 14 bases left between them. CDR3 length equals 13 residues. CDR3 DNA: TGCAGTGCTGGGGGGCGCTTGGGCTATGGCTACACCTTC. It encodes CSAGGRLGYGYTF.

This chain links TRBV9 with TRBJ2-5; D gene unclear. Trimming removed 0 bases from V and 1 base from J, with 4 bases in between. This CDR3 comprises 13 residues. CDR1 is SGDLS, CDR2 YYNGEE, per germline. In nucleotides, the CDR3 is TGTGCCAGCAGCGTAGGATTCCAAGAGACCCAGTACTTC. Protein: CASSVGFQETQYF.

The J gene is TRBJ2-1, the V gene TRBV20-1; D is possibly TRBD2 (5 bases). The CDR3 contains 14 residues. V gave up 0 bases and J gave up 4 bases, with 10 bases separating them. Germline V lookup: CDR1 DFQATT, CDR2 SNEGSKA (reference sequence). CDR3 in DNA: TGCAGTGCTAGAGACGCCGGGATGTACAATGAGCAGTTCTTC. It yields the protein CSARDAGMYNEQFF.

In its sample, this clonotype was seen a few times. The rearrangement joins TRBV27 to TRBJ2-7, with TRBD2 as a possible D gene (5 bases). CDR1 is MNHEY, CDR2 SMNVEV, per germline (reference sequence). This CDR3 comprises 11 residues. Trimming took 10 bases from V and 0 from J, leaving 7 bases between them. The CDR3 is CATGLSYEQYF. Here the CDR3 DNA reads TGTGCCACTGGACTCTCCTACGAGCAGTACTTC.

This clonotype came up a few times. The V gene is TRBV20-1, the J gene TRBJ2-7, with 7 bases identical to TRBD2. The CDR3 has 14 residues. Trimming at V came to 1 base and at J to 2 bases, leaving 5 bases not matched to a gene. Germline V gives CDR1 DFQATT, CDR2 SNEGSKA (reference sequence). Here the CDR3 reads CSARASSGTYEQYF. Written as DNA, the CDR3 is TGCAGTGCTAGAGCCTCTAGCGGTACCTACGAGCAGTACTTC.

The chain uses TRBV28 and TRBJ2-7; 8 bases align to TRBD1. The J call is doubtful: the DNA matches TRBJ2-5 better. The CDR3 runs to 12 residues. In germline, CDR1 is MDHEN, CDR2 SYDVKM. CDR3 DNA: TGTGCCAGCGGACAGGGTTTCGAGACCCAGTACTTC. As protein: CASGQGFETQYF.

This clonotype was recorded a few times. The DNA for the CDR3 is TGTGCCAGCAGTTACAGCCGCAGCCAAGAGACCCAGTACTTC. Translating gives CASSYSRSQETQYF. V usage is TRBV6-5 and J usage is TRBJ2-5; the D is unclear. This CDR3 contains 14 residues. Germline values: CDR1 MNHEY, CDR2 SVGAGI. The V gene lost 2 bases and the J gene lost 1 base, with 8 bases spanning the gap.

The genes are TRBV20-1 and TRBJ2-3; D may match TRBD1 or TRBD2 (5 bases each). CDR1 is DFQATT, CDR2 SNEGSKA, per germline (reference sequence). This CDR3 comprises 15 residues. V gave up 0 bases and J gave up 6 bases, with 16 bases separating them. In DNA, the CDR3 is TGCAGTGCTAGAGATCGCCCGCCCCGGGACGATACGCAGTATTTT. This gives the protein CSARDRPPRDDTQYF.

The genes are TRBV18 and TRBJ2-3; no firm D call. The germline gives CDR1 KGHSH, CDR2 LQKENI. The CDR3 extends over 15 amino acids. V lost 2 bases and J 0 bases, leaving 9 bases between the germline ends. The CDR3 loop reads CASSPNPPSTDTQYF. CDR3 DNA sequence: TGTGCCAGCTCACCAAACCCACCTAGCACAGATACGCAGTATTTT.

The V and J genes are TRBV20-1 and TRBJ2-5; 8 bases are a match to TRBD1. CDR1 and CDR2 (germline): DFQATT, SNEGSKA (reference sequence). The ends lost 6 bases at V and 5 bases at J; junction bases unmatched: 17. This CDR3 contains 16 residues. The CDR3 region is CSALRTGFSISETQYF. DNA of the CDR3: TGCAGTGCCCTAAGGACAGGGTTTAGTATATCGGAGACCCAGTACTTC.

This sequence joins TRBV11-2 and TRBJ2-3; no reliable D call. V lost 6 bases to trimming and J lost 2 bases, with 6 bases between them. The germline gives CDR1 SGHAT, CDR2 FQNNGV. The CDR3 contains 12 residues. The CDR3: CASRWDTDTQYF. The CDR3 coding sequence is TGTGCCAGCAGATGGGACACAGATACGCAGTATTTT.

As DNA, the CDR3 is TGTGCCAGCAGCCAAGATACGCTCGGCGGGACAGGGGATCCCGGGCAAGCTTTCTTT. Translated, it gives CASSQDTLGGTGDPGQAFF. The gene calls are TRBV3-1 and TRBJ1-1, with TRBD1 matching 10 bases. The CDR3 sequence is 19 residues long. CDR1 is LGHDT and CDR2 is YNNKEL in the germline V gene (reference sequence). The V segment lost 0 bases and the J segment 9 bases; nucleotides outside the gene matches: 19. The complete variable domain, with remaining parts taken from reference TRBV3-1 and TRBJ1-1, reads DTAVSQTPKYLVTQMGNDKSIKCEQNLGHDTMYWYKQDSKKFLKIMFSYNNKELIINETVPNRFSPKSPDKAHLNLHINSLELGDSAVYFCASSQDTLGGTGDPGQAFFGQGTRLTVV.

The V call is TRBV27, the J call TRBJ1-2; no firm D call. Germline V gene lookup returns CDR1 MNHEY and CDR2 SMNVEV (reference sequence). Trimming took off 4 bases at V and 4 bases at J, with 13 bases between the two ends. This CDR3 has 14 amino acids. DNA for the CDR3: TGTGCCAGCAGTTCAGGACTCTCCTCCTATGGCTACACCTTC. Translated: CASSSGLSSYGYTF.

This clonotype turned up a few times. The chain has TRBV4-1 and TRBJ2-1; 10 positions match TRBD1. The trim removed 3 bases at V and 7 bases at J, leaving 3 bases unmatched. From germline, CDR1 is MGHRA and CDR2 YSYEKL. The CDR3 has 14 amino acids. In DNA, the CDR3 is TGCGCCAGCAGCCAGTGGACAGGGGGGAATGAGCAGTTCTTC. Translated: CASSQWTGGNEQFF.

This clonotype has a handful of counts. The CDR3 sequence is CASTTTEFLRWGRETQYF. CDR3 in DNA: TGTGCCAGCACCACGACGGAATTTTTAAGATGGGGTCGGGAGACCCAGTACTTC. The chain combines TRBV6-2 or TRBV6-3 with TRBJ2-7; D unclear. The DNA end lines up better with TRBJ2-5; the J call may be wrong. The CDR3 consists of 18 residues. The germline V gene encodes CDR1 MNHEY and CDR2 SVGEGT.

Regarding this clonotype: The junction departs from germline at one end; a sequencing error may be responsible. This chain links TRBV9 with TRBJ1-2; no definite D call. This CDR3 comprises 15 residues. Looked up from germline, CDR1 is SGDLS and CDR2 is YYNGEE. The CDR3 region is CASSVVVDREYGYTF. The CDR3, as DNA: TGTGCTAGCAGCGTAGTTGTGGACCGCGAATATGGCTACACCTTC.

This chain connects TRBV4-2 to TRBJ2-7; 8 bases match TRBD1. The germline V gene encodes CDR1 LGHNA and CDR2 YNFKEQ. Trimming at V came to 3 bases and at J to 3 bases, leaving 10 bases not matched to a gene. This CDR3 has 16 residues. The CDR3 DNA reads TGTGCCAGCAGCCAGGACAGGGACCGTTCACACTACGAGCAGTACTTC. Encoded protein: CASSQDRDRSHYEQYF.

The chain has TRBV3-1 and TRBJ1-2; possibly TRBD1 for D (5 bases). V lost 3 bases and J lost 2, with 19 bases in between. CDR1 is LGHDT, CDR2 YNNKEL, per germline (reference sequence). This CDR3 spans 17 amino acids. The CDR3 protein is CASSHRFGDRRNYGYTF. The DNA for the CDR3 is TGTGCCAGCAGCCATCGTTTCGGCGACAGAAGAAACTATGGCTACACCTTC.

V and J are TRBV6-5 and TRBJ2-1, with TRBD2 identical over 7 bases. V dropped 4 bases and J dropped 4; count of bases not matched to a gene: 10. The CDR3 totals 16 residues. From germline, CDR1 is MNHEY and CDR2 SVGAGI. The CDR3 DNA sequence: TGTGCCAGCAGTTGGGGGGGACGGGGGAGATACAATGAGCAGTTCTTC. Amino acids: CASSWGGRGRYNEQFF.

The genes are TRBV28 and TRBJ2-3; TRBD2 is a possible D gene (6 bases). CDR1 and CDR2 (germline): MDHEN, SYDVKM. The germline V and J ends were trimmed by 7 bases and 4 bases, with 15 bases remaining between them. CDR3 length equals 14 residues. DNA for the CDR3: TGTGCCAGCACCGGAAGTAGCGGATCAGATACGCAGTATTTT. It is translated as CASTGSSGSDTQYF.

The CDR3 nucleotides are TGTGCCAGCAGCTTGGGTCATGAAAAACTGTTTTTT. Its protein product is CASSLGHEKLFF. The V gene is TRBV7-9, the J gene TRBJ1-4, with D unclear. V shed 3 bases and J shed 6 bases, with 5 bases lying between them. This CDR3 region has 12 residues. CDR1 and CDR2 from the germline V gene are SEHNR and FQNEAQ (reference sequence).